This TCR beta chain was sequenced during a study of post-analysis software for immune sequencing data (dated by TCRdb to between 2015 and 2017). At the level of the whole study: Disease courses on record covered relapsing-remitting, secondary progressive and progressive-relapsing multiple sclerosis, though some patients had no subtype annotation. Patient repertoires were compared against around 10 previously published healthy control repertoires from donors aged roughly 6 to 27 years. A subset of samples was prepared in parallel using single-end sample barcoding, then pooled and co-amplified after Illumina adapter ligation. Overall study results and their limits: The multiple sclerosis patient group was slightly younger than the control group. Significantly higher frequencies in patients than in controls were found for five or six TRBV segments, including TRBV5-6, TRBV5-1 and TRBV20-1. Direct clustering with F measure showed strong co-clustering of samples prepared in the same batch, prompting a batch-effect correction. Compared with controls, multiple sclerosis patients had significantly lower normalized Chao1 diversity, a finding suggesting substantial peripheral T-cell clonal expansion.

To demonstrate the VDJtools post-analysis software, the study profiled TCR beta repertoires from the peripheral blood of about a dozen young patients with multiple sclerosis. The patients with multiple sclerosis were children and adolescents between roughly 6 and 17 years of age. Details on this clonotype: What this receptor recognizes is not known. A junction end diverges from the germline sequence, so it may reflect a read error.

From cysteine to phenylalanine, the CDR3 is 15 amino acids long. The only DNA kept is the CDR3, 45 bases in frame from the first base. According to the germline V gene (reference sequence), CDR1 reads MNHNY and CDR2 reads SVGAGI. Libraries were constructed by PCR. Data came from an Illumina HiSeq 2500. Unique molecular identifiers were incorporated into TCR beta cDNA libraries to reduce PCR and sequencing biases. Per 1 to 10 million input T cells, roughly 0.5 million cDNA molecules were obtained, such that each molecule approximated one T cell. The patient libraries were prepared and sequenced using the same protocol as the earlier healthy control dataset. Samples belonging to the same batch were prepared together, multiplexed and sequenced on a shared HiSeq lane. In the source study's methods: Raw barcoded reads were processed with MIGEC, and single-read molecular identifier groups were discarded before consensus assembly and CDR3 extraction. Clonotype tables were post-analysed with VDJtools, normalizing diversity by down-sampling all datasets to the smallest sample size. Repertoire overlap clustering matched CDR3 amino acid but not nucleotide sequences to correct batch-related cross-sample contamination. TCRdb reprocessing: public reads trimmed at Q25 with fastp, clones called with MiXCR, in-frame beta chains kept. Rows matching on CDR3 protein sequence are summarized as one entry with the most common DNA and genes. TCRdb assigned the V and J calls; the authors' analysis was not used. The sample includes around 700,000 distinct CDR3 sequences, with about 60% observed a single time. The ten largest clonotypes hold around 11% of the sample.

Material: blood. The source of this sequence is a girl aged 2 to 10 with multiple sclerosis. The V gene is TRBV6-6 and the J gene is TRBJ2-5; the D gene remains uncertain. The sequence in DNA is TGTGCCAGCAGTTACGAGGAACAGCCCCAAGAGGCCCAGTACTTC. Its product reads: CASSYEEQPQEAQYF.